The clone carrying this T cell receptor (beta chain) was recorded many times. This record comes from a study of T cells in Graves' hyperthyroidism and ophthalmopathy. Lactation, pregnancy, other autoimmune disease or uncontrolled infection excluded patients. Diagnoses used clinical symptoms, serum thyroxine and TRAb, thyroid ultrasound and orbital computed tomography. CDR3 size: 13 residues. The germline CDR1 and CDR2 sequences are GTSNPN and SVGIG (reference sequence). V dropped 0 bases and J dropped 5 bases, with 10 bases sitting between them. Amplification targeted TCR beta CDR3 regions from RNA transcripts. Primed by the HTBI set, a first-round RT-PCR was run on the TCR CDR3. Each CDR3 protein is one row after TCRdb ran MiXCR on the multiplex PCR reads. This table holds a few hundred thousand distinct CDR3 sequences, approximately 13% found once.

The V gene is TRBV30, the J gene TRBJ1-1; D not certain. Sequenced: blood. The receptor comes from a woman aged 25 to 39 with Graves' hyperthyroidism that later progressed to Graves' ophthalmopathy. The CDR3 is CAWSVMGLTEAFF. The DNA for the CDR3 is TGTGCCTGGAGTGTAATGGGTCTTACTGAAGCTTTCTTT.